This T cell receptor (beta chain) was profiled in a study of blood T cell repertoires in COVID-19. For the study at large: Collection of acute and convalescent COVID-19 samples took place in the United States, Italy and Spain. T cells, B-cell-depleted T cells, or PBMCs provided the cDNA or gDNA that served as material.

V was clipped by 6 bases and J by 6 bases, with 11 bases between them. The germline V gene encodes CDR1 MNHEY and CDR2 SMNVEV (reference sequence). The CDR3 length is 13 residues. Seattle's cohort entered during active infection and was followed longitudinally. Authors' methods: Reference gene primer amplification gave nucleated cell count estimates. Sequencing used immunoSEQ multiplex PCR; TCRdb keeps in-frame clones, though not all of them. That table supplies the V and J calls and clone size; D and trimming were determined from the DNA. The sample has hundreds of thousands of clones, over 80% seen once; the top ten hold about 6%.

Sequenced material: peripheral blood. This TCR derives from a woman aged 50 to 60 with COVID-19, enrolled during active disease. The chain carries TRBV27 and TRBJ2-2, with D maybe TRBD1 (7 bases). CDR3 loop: CASRFRGAGELFF. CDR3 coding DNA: TGTGCCAGCAGATTCAGGGGGGCCGGGGAGCTGTTTTTT.